This T cell receptor (beta chain) was sequenced during a study of blood T cells in healthy people across ages. This clonotype was detected only a few times. Germline CDR1 is SGHTA and CDR2 is FQGNSA. The CDR3 is made up of 15 amino acids. It was with a sample-barcoded 5' primer and a J-beta primer mix that a second PCR of roughly 7 to 12 cycles was run. TCRdb called the 5' RACE reads again in MiXCR, with one record for every CDR3 protein. The sample shows some 850,000 distinct CDR3 sequences, around 25% of them seen only once. The data were also submitted as part of a second study, on T cells of mothers and their children.

This receptor was identified in a boy between 10 and 17 years old in good health. This chain joins TRBV7-2 and TRBJ2-1; no reliable D call. The closer fit of TRBJ2-5 to the DNA end suggests the J call may be wrong. The source material was blood. CDR3 bases: TGTGCCAGCAGCTTAGGAAGTGGAACAGAAGAGACCCAGTACTTC. Protein product: CASSLGSGTEETQYF.